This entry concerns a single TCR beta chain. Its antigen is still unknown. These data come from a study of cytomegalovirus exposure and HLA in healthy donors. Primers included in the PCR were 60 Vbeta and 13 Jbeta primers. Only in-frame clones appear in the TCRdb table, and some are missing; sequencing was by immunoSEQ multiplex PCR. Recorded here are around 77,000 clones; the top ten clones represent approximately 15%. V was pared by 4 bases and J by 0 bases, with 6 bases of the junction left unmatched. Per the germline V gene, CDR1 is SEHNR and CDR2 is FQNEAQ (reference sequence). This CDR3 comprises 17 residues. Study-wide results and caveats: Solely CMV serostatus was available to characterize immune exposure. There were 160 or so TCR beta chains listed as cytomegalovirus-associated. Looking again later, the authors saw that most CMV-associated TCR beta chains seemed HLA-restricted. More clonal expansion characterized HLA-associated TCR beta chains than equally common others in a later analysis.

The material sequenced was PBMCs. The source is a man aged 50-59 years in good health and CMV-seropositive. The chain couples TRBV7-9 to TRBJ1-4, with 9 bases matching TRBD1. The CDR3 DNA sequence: TGTGCCAGCAGCTCGCCGGGACAGGGTTCAACTAATGAAAAACTGTTTTTT. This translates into CASSSPGQGSTNEKLFF.